The T cell receptor beta chain under discussion was sequenced for a study of control samples from healthy donors and cancer patients. The protocol was immunoSEQ multiplex PCR, while the TCRdb copy is restricted to in-frame clones and leaves out a portion. The sample shows around 170,000 clones, about 90% of them seen only once. This TCR derives from a woman aged 45-60 years in good health. The sample consisted of blood.

CDR3 nucleotides: TGTGCCAGCAGTTTTGATCGAAACACCATATATTTT. Translating gives CASSFDRNTIYF. The chain links TRBV12-3 or TRBV12-4 to TRBJ1-3; D not resolved. The CDR3 has 12 residues. V lost 3 bases and J 5 bases, leaving 5 bases between the germline ends.